This T cell receptor (beta chain) was retrieved from a study of blood T cell repertoires in COVID-19. In the study overall: Samples came from the United States, Italy and Spain, spanning acute and convalescent COVID-19.

Germline CDR1 SGHVS, CDR2 FNYEAQ. Trimming cost V 2 bases and J 0 bases; bases outside gene matches: 7. The CDR3 sequence is 18 residues long. Some clones are missing from TCRdb's copy, which holds only in-frame ones; the method was immunoSEQ multiplex PCR. This table has about 170,000 clones, roughly 86% appearing once. V usage is TRBV7-6 and J usage is TRBJ2-6, with 7 nucleotides matching TRBD1. The sequence came from a man aged 55 to 69 with COVID-19, enrolled during active disease. Sequencing was performed on peripheral blood. The CDR3: CASSLMGQPNSGANVLTF. The CDR3 DNA reads as TGTGCCAGCAGCTTAATGGGACAGCCGAACTCTGGGGCCAACGTCCTGACTTTC.